This T cell receptor beta chain comes out of a study of blood T cell repertoires in COVID-19. Background on the study: The United States, Italy and Spain provided the acute and convalescent COVID-19 samples. PBMCs, B-cell-depleted T cells, or T cells provided the cDNA or gDNA that made up the material.

Methods used by the authors: Amplification from reference gene primers served as the basis for estimated nucleated cell counts. TCRdb's copy holds only in-frame clones and misses some; the assay was immunoSEQ multiplex PCR. The D gene and trimming were derived from the DNA, and the V and J assignments and clone size from that table. This sample has some 140,000 clones, with 70% to 85% found just once. The CDR3 runs to 15 residues. From germline, CDR1 is SGHTA and CDR2 FQGNSA. V dropped 3 bases and J dropped 0; count of bases not matched to a gene: 2. Sequences were obtained from peripheral blood. The origin of this receptor is a man aged 55 to 70 with acute or convalescent COVID-19. The chain uses TRBV7-2 and TRBJ2-7, with 10 bases that match TRBD2. CDR3 sequence: CASSFRTSGSYEQYF. The CDR3 nucleotides are TGTGCCAGCAGCTTCCGGACTAGCGGCTCCTACGAGCAGTACTTC.